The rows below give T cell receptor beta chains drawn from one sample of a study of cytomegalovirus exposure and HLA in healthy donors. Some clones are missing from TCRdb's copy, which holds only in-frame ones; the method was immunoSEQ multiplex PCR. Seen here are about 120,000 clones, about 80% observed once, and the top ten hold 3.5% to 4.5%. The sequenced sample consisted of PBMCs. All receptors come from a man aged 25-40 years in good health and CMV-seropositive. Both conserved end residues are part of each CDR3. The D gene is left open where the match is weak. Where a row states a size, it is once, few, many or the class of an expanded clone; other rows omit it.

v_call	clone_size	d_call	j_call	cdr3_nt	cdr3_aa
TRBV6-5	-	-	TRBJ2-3	TGTGCCAGCAGTTACGACAGTAACACAGATACGCAGTATTTT	CASSYDSNTDTQYF
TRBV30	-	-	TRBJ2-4	TGTGCCTGGGGACAGGGAGGGGCCAAAAACAGTCAGTACTTC	CAWGQGGAKNSQYF
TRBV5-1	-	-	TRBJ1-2	TGCGCCAGCAGCTTGACAGAGTACTATGGCTACACCTTC	CASSLTEYYGYTF
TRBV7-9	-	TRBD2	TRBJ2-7	TGTGCCAGCAGCTTGAGCGGGGGGACCTACGAGCAGTACTTC	CASSLSGGTYEQYF
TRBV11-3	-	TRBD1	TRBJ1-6	TGTGCCAGCAGCACCCGGACAGGGGAATCACCCCTCCACTTT	CASSTRTGESPLHF
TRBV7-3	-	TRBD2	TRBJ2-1	TGTGCCAGCAGCTGGACTAGGAGCTCCTACAATGAGCAGTTCTTC	CASSWTRSSYNEQFF
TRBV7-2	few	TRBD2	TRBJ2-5	TGTGCCAGCAGCTTAGGTATGGGCAGCGGGAAAGAGACCCAGTACTTC	CASSLGMGSGKETQYF
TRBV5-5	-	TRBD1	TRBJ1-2	TGTGCCAGCAGCTTGGTGGGACAGGTCACGAATGGCTACACCTTC	CASSLVGQVTNGYTF
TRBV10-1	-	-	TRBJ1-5	TGCGCCAGCATTAAAAAGCAGGGTCCCCATCAGCCCCAGCATTTT	CASIKKQGPHQPQHF
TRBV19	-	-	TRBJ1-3	TGTGCCTCGGGGGTCTCTGGAAACACCATATATTTT	CASGVSGNTIYF
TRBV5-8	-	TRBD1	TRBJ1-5	TGTGCCAGCAGCTACGCTCGGGACAGGGTCCAGCCCCAGCATTTT	CASSYARDRVQPQHF
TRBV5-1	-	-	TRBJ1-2	TGCGCCAGCAGCTTGGTGACCGGGAATGGCTACACCTTC	CASSLVTGNGYTF
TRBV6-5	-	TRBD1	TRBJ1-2	TGTGCCAGCACAGGACAGGGTAACTATGGCTACACCTTC	CASTGQGNYGYTF
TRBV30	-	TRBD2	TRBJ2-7	TGTGCCGGCAACACGATAGCGGGAACGGCCTACGAGCAGTACTTC	CAGNTIAGTAYEQYF
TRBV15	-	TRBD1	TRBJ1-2	TGTGCCACCAGCAAAAATACCGGGACAGGGGGTAACTATGGCTACACCTTC	CATSKNTGTGGNYGYTF
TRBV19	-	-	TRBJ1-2	TGTGCCAGTAGTATAAGCCGGGGGGAATTCTATGGCTACACCTTC	CASSISRGEFYGYTF
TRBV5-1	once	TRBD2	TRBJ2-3	TGCGCCAGCAGCCTGAGGCCCCCTAGCGGGGGGCTTGGCACAGATACGCAGTATTTT	CASSLRPPSGGLGTDTQYF
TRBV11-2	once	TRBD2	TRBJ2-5	TGTGCCAGCAGCTTAGGGTTAGCGGGAGCACAAGAGACCCAGTACTTC	CASSLGLAGAQETQYF
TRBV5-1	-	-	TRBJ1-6	TGCGCCAGCAGCTTAGCGGGGTTGGCACCCCTCCACTTT	CASSLAGLAPLHF
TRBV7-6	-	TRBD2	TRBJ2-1	TGTGCCAGCAGCTCACTAGCGGGAGGGCCCAATGAGCAGTTCTTC	CASSSLAGGPNEQFF
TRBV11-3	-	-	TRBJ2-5	TGTGCCAGCAGCCCACAGGAATACCAAGAGACCCAGTACTTC	CASSPQEYQETQYF
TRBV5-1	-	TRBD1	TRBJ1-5	TGCGCCAGCAGCCCTGACAGGGGCAATCAGCCCCAGCATTTT	CASSPDRGNQPQHF
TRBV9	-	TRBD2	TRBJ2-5	TGTGCCAGCAGCGAAGGGACTACACAAGAGACCCAGTACTTC	CASSEGTTQETQYF
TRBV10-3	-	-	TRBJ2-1	TGTGCCATCAGTGAGGGACTCCCGTATAACAATGAGCAGTTCTTC	CAISEGLPYNNEQFF
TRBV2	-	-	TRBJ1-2	TGTGCCAGCAGTAGACAGGTCTATGGCTACACCTTC	CASSRQVYGYTF
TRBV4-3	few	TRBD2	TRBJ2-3	TGCGCCAGCAGCCCAGGGACTAGCTCCGATACGCAGTATTTT	CASSPGTSSDTQYF
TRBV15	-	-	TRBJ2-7	TGTGCCACCAGCAGAGCTGGCACCTACGAGCAGTACTTC	CATSRAGTYEQYF
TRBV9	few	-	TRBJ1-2	TGTGCCAGCAGATCCCCCGGCGAGGGGGGGCGCCGTGGCTACACCTTC	CASRSPGEGGRRGYTF
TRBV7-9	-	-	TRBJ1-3	TGTGCCAGCAGCTCCCGTTACAACCCGGGACTAAGAAACACCATATATTTT	CASSSRYNPGLRNTIYF
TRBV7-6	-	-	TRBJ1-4	TGTGCCAGCAGCTTCGTGGGGGGGGCTGAAAAACTGTTTTTT	CASSFVGGAEKLFF
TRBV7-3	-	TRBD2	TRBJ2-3	TGTGCCAGCAGCGATAGCGGGAGGTCAGATACGCAGTATTTT	CASSDSGRSDTQYF
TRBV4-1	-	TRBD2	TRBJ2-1	TGCGCCAGCAGCCATGTAGCGGGAGCGGGGGAGCAGTTCTTC	CASSHVAGAGEQFF
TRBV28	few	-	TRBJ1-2	TGTGCCAGTTGGGGCAGCTACTATGGCTACACCTTC	CASWGSYYGYTF
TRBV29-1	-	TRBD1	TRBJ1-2	TGCAGCGTCGCCGAAACCGGGACAGAGGGCGGCTACACCTTC	CSVAETGTEGGYTF
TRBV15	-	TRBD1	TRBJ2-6	TGTGCCACCAGCAGTACGGGACAGGCATTCTCTGGGGCCAACGTCCTGACTTTC	CATSSTGQAFSGANVLTF
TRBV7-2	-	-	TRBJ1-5	TGTGCCAGCAGCTTAGGTTTGGGTGAATCTAGTCAGCCCCAGCATTTT	CASSLGLGESSQPQHF
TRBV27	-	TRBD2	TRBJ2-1	TGTGCCAGCAGTTTACGCGACGGGAGGGGCTACAATGAGCAGTTCTTC	CASSLRDGRGYNEQFF
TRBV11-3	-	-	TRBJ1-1	TGTGCCAGCAGTCTAAGACAGTTGAACACTGAAGCTTTCTTT	CASSLRQLNTEAFF